These 8 T cell receptor beta chains were sequenced from one sample in a study of cytomegalovirus exposure and HLA in healthy donors. The PCR used 60 Vbeta and 13 Jbeta primers. Repertoires were generated with immunoSEQ multiplex PCR, while TCRdb's copy carries only in-frame clones and drops some. This table holds about 160,000 clones, about three quarters found once. The sequencing sample was made of PBMCs. Receptors were obtained from a female donor in good health and CMV-seronegative.

The CDR3 DNA sequence: TGTGCCAGCTCACCGGGGCTGGGGACAGAGACAGATACGCAGTATTTT. Amino acids: CASSPGLGTETDTQYF. The V gene is TRBV18, the J gene TRBJ2-3, with 7 bases matching TRBD1. Trimming at V came to 3 bases and at J to 3 bases, leaving 9 bases not matched to a gene. Per germline, CDR1 KGHSH and CDR2 LQKENI. This CDR3 has 16 amino acids.

This clone was counted between two and nine times. V is TRBV11-2 and J is TRBJ2-5; possibly TRBD2 for D (6 bases). Germline CDR1 is SGHAT and CDR2 is FQNNGV. V was pared by 7 bases and J by 5 bases, with 14 bases between. The CDR3 runs to 13 residues. CDR3 nucleotides: TGTGCCAGCAATTTCGGGGGAACGGAGACCCAGTACTTC. Translating gives CASNFGGTETQYF.

The chain combines TRBV19 with TRBJ1-5, with 7 positions matching TRBD1. Germline V gene lookup returns CDR1 LNHDA and CDR2 SQIVND (reference sequence). The V gene end was trimmed by 5 bases and the J gene end by 4 bases; junction bases not matched to a gene: 5. The CDR3 spans 14 residues. The CDR3 sequence: CASSSQGGNQPQHF. The CDR3 nucleotides read TGTGCCAGTAGTTCTCAGGGGGGAAATCAGCCCCAGCATTTT.

The J gene is TRBJ1-1, the V gene TRBV27, with D hard to call. This CDR3 has 13 residues. Trimming removed 4 bases from V and 3 bases from J, with 9 bases in between. Germline values: CDR1 MNHEY, CDR2 SMNVEV (reference sequence). The CDR3 DNA follows: TGTGCCAGCAGTTCAACTTACGACACTGAAGCTTTCTTT. Its protein is CASSSTYDTEAFF.

As to this clone: An end of the junction differs from the germline gene, which may be a read error. The rearrangement joins TRBV27 to TRBJ2-6, with D perhaps TRBD1 (5 bases). The length of the CDR3 is 15 residues. The germline V gene encodes CDR1 MNHEY and CDR2 SMNVEV (reference sequence). The CDR3 reads CASSSPFSGANGLTF. CDR3 nucleotides: TGTGCCAGCAGTTCTCCCTTCTCTGGGGCCAACGGCCTGACTTTC. Drawing the rest from reference TRBV27 and TRBJ2-6, the complete variable domain is EAQVTQNPRYLITVTGKKLTVTCSQNMNHEYMSWYRQDPGLGLRQIYYSMNVEVTDKGDVPEGYKVSRKEKRNFPLILESPSPNQTSLYFCASSSPFSGANGLTFGAGSRLTVL.

This chain uses TRBV30 with TRBJ1-1; 12 nucleotides align to TRBD1. This CDR3 region has 17 residues. Germline V gives CDR1 GTSNPN, CDR2 SVGIG (reference sequence). With V trimmed by 2 bases and J by 1 base, 8 bases remained unmatched. CDR3 amino acids: CAWSFSGTGGGNTEAFF. CDR3 bases: TGTGCCTGGAGTTTTAGCGGGACAGGGGGCGGGAACACTGAAGCTTTCTTT.

The chain has TRBV28 and TRBJ1-1, with D perhaps TRBD1 (6 bases). The germline gives CDR1 MDHEN, CDR2 SYDVKM. The CDR3 sequence is 15 residues long. Trimming took 6 bases from V and 4 from J, leaving 18 bases between them. The CDR3 is CASREEGGQVTEAFF. CDR3 coding DNA: TGTGCCAGCAGGGAGGAGGGGGGGCAGGTCACTGAAGCTTTCTTT.

The rearrangement uses TRBV14 and TRBJ1-2; TRBD1 matches at 7 bases. The germline CDR1 and CDR2 sequences are SGHDN and FVKESK. The CDR3 is 15 amino acids. The V and J ends lost 4 bases and 4 bases, in that order; junction bases with no gene match: 9. CDR3: CASSPTTGKSYGYTF. For the CDR3, the DNA is TGTGCCAGCAGCCCGACGACAGGGAAGAGCTATGGCTACACCTTC.